Listed here is a single T cell receptor beta chain. The clone's antigen remains unknown. No per-base quality is available; no much larger clone lies one base away. These data come from a study of T-cell reconstitution after alpha-beta-depleted transplantation in children listed by TCRdb under 2016. Context from the whole study: Using TCR repertoire profiling, the study followed T-cell immune reconstitution in a quantitative way in children after TCRalphabeta/CD19-depleted allogeneic hematopoietic cell transplantation.

Library prep was done by PCR. Sequencer: Illumina HiSeq 2500. Molecular barcoding was employed in the preparation of TCR libraries, with unique molecular identifiers being used to normalize TCRbeta repertoire quantification. TCRdb reworked the public reads: Q25 trimming with fastp, MiXCR clone assembly, productive beta chains retained. Identical CDR3 proteins give one entry, which carries the most common genes and DNA. The sample table lists hundreds of thousands of distinct CDR3 sequences, roughly 17% of them with a count of one. The ten biggest clones cover 1.1% of the sample. Germline trimming: 7 bases from V, 8 bases from J; junction bases outside gene matches: 13. Counted from cysteine to phenylalanine, this CDR3 has 15 amino acids. Here the CDR3 DNA is all that survives: 45 bases in frame from base 1. CDR1 and CDR2, per the germline V gene, are MNHNS and SASEGT.

The source of this sequence is a human donor who donated a stem cell graft to a child with acute myeloid leukemia. The material sequenced was PBMCs from the stem cell graft donor, taken from the stem cell graft. The chain employs TRBV6-1 and TRBJ2-1; TRBD1 agrees with 8 junctional bases. The CDR3 is CASTYSRTGSHEQFF. The sequenced DNA: TGTGCCAGCACCTACAGTAGGACAGGGTCTCATGAGCAGTTCTTC.